This T cell receptor (beta chain) is from a study of OX40 agonist ivuxolimab in advanced cancers. Study background: Ivuxolimab, which is an agonistic anti-OX40 (CD134) antibody, was administered to the patients. Subjects had a mean age of around 60 years, with a range of about 23 to 85; less than 90% were male. Three patients, one with hepatocellular carcinoma and two with cutaneous melanoma, responded partially.

The method was immunoSEQ multiplex PCR; TCRdb's version includes in-frame clones alone and lacks a portion of them. The sample has about 91,000 clones, 87% seen once. V lost 4 bases, J lost 5 bases, and 8 bases stayed unmatched. Germline assignment: CDR1 SGDLS and CDR2 YYNGEE. This CDR3 spans 16 amino acids. Overall study findings and caveats: At doses 0.1 to 3.0 mg/kg, CD4+ and CD8+ clones expanded.

About this clone itself: The antigen remains unidentified.

The receptor was isolated from an adult with an advanced solid tumor such as melanoma, head and neck, liver or kidney cancer. This specimen was CD4+ or CD8+ T cells sorted from blood, taken in a trial of the OX40 agonist ivuxolimab. V usage is TRBV9 and J usage is TRBJ2-4; 11 positions match TRBD2. The CDR3 here is CASSPGVAGGQNIQYF. The CDR3 DNA is TGTGCCAGCAGCCCGGGAGTAGCGGGGGGGCAAAACATTCAGTACTTC.